Presented here are 3 T cell receptor beta chains from one specimen sequenced in a study of a mutant IDH1 vaccine in newly diagnosed glioma. The method was immunoSEQ multiplex PCR; TCRdb's version includes in-frame clones alone and lacks a portion of them. The sample shows fewer than 60,000 clones, less than 65% of them seen only once. No cognate antigen is known for these TCRs. The sample's time point: week 47, end of study. Every vaccine dose comprised 300 ug of mutant IDH1 20-mer peptide plus topical imiquimod. The specimen comprised peripheral blood mononuclear cells (PBMCs), sampled from a glioma patient whose treatment included an IDH1 peptide vaccine. The receptors were sampled from a man aged 35 to 55 with glioma. Some clones in this sample may be carry-over from other donors' samples.

In this sample, this clone turned up many times. The chain carries TRBV25-1 and TRBJ1-2, with 11 bases identical to TRBD1. The J segment lost 8 bases and the V segment lost 6 bases, leaving 5 bases of the junction unmatched. Germline V gene sequence: CDR1 MGHDK, CDR2 SYGVNS. The CDR3 spans 13 residues. As DNA, the CDR3 is TGTGCCAGCAGGGGACAGGGGGTGAAGGGCTACACCTTC. Translating it yields CASRGQGVKGYTF.

This chain uses TRBV5-1 with TRBJ1-1, with TRBD1 matching 9 bases. From germline, CDR1 is SGHRS and CDR2 YFSETQ. The CDR3 has 16 amino acids. J gave up 2 bases and V 4 bases, and 9 bases lay outside the gene matches. The CDR3 DNA is TGCGCCAGCAGCCGGGGACAGGGAAGCCTTAACACTGAAGCTTTCTTT. Translation: CASSRGQGSLNTEAFF.

The V and J genes are TRBV27 and TRBJ1-1; 7 nucleotides align to TRBD1. The length of the CDR3 is 14 residues. Germline values: CDR1 MNHEY, CDR2 SMNVEV (reference sequence). V was pared by 2 bases and J by 5 bases, with 5 bases of the junction left unmatched. The CDR3 is CASSLGRGRTEAFF. The CDR3 nucleotides read TGTGCCAGCAGTTTAGGTAGGGGGCGAACTGAAGCTTTCTTT.